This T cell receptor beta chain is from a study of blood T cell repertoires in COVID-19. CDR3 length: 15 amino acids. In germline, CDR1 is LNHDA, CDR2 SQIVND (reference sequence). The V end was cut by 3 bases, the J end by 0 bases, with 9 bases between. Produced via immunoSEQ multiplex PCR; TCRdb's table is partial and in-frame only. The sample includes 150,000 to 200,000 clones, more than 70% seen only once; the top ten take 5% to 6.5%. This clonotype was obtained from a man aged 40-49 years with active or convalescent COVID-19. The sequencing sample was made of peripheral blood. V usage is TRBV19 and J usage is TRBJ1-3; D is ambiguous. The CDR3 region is CASSIVDISGNTIYF. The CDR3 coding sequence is TGTGCCAGTAGTATCGTAGACATCTCTGGAAACACCATATATTTT.